This T cell receptor (beta chain) comes out of a study of cytomegalovirus exposure and HLA in healthy donors. Study-level information: Early released data comprised about 85 million unique TCRs from HLA-typed donors. Overall study results and limits: Presence/absence analyses supposed approximately even sequencing depth among donors.

At sampling all donors were nominally healthy, likely with unrecorded immune exposures. As to this clone: Antigen: not known.

Primers: 60 Vbeta forward and 13 Jbeta reverse. Measured with immunoSEQ multiplex PCR; TCRdb has only the in-frame clones, and not every one. The sample data list approximately 180,000 clones. CDR1 is MNHEY, CDR2 SVGAGI, per germline. The CDR3 is 16 amino acids. V lost 3 bases, J lost 4 bases, and 16 bases lay in between. Sequencing input: PBMCs. This receptor was obtained from a man aged 25 to 40 in good health and CMV-seronegative. The genes are TRBV6-5 and TRBJ2-1; D might be TRBD2 (5 bases). The CDR3 spells CASSYSNLRAYNEQFF. CDR3 coding DNA: TGTGCCAGCAGTTATTCCAACTTGCGGGCTTACAATGAGCAGTTCTTC.